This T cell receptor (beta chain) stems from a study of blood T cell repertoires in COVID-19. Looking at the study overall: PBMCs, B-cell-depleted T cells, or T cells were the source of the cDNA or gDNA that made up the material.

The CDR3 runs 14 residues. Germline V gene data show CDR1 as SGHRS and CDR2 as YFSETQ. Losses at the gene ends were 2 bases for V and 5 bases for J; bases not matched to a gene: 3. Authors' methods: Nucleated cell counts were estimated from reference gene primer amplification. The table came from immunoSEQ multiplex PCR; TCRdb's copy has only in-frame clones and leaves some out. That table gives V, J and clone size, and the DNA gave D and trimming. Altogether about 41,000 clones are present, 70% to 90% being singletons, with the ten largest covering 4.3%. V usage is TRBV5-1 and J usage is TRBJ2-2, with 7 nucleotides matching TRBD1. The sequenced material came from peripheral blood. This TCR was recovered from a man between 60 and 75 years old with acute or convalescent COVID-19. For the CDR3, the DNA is TGCGCCAGCAGCTTACAACAGGGGACCGGGGAGCTGTTTTTT. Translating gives CASSLQQGTGELFF.